These 4 T cell receptor beta chains were all obtained from the same sample, sequenced in a study of T cells in Graves' hyperthyroidism and ophthalmopathy. Amplified TCR beta CDR3 regions derived from RNA transcripts. During a first-round RT-PCR of the TCR CDR3, the HTBI primer set was used. One entry per CDR3 protein results from TCRdb running MiXCR on the multiplex PCR reads. The sample has 600,000 to 800,000 distinct CDR3 sequences; roughly a third are singletons. Material for sequencing was blood. The receptors originated from a woman between 35 and 50 years old with Graves' hyperthyroidism.

The chain has TRBV20-1 and TRBJ2-7; possible D gene TRBD1, 5 bases. The CDR3 runs 12 residues. In germline, CDR1 is DFQATT, CDR2 SNEGSKA (reference sequence). V gave up 6 bases and J gave up 2 bases, with 11 bases separating them. The CDR3 DNA reads as TGCAGTGCCCCAAGACAGACCTACGAGCAGTACTTC. Encoded protein: CSAPRQTYEQYF.

This clonotype has at least ten counts. The chain employs TRBV19 and TRBJ2-5; D gene unclear. The V gene's germline CDR1 is LNHDA and CDR2 SQIVND (reference sequence). This CDR3 has 13 amino acids. V was shortened by 3 bases and J by 1 base, with 6 bases between the two germline ends. DNA of the CDR3: TGTGCCAGTAGTATCCGGTTCCAAGAGACCCAGTACTTC. Translated, it gives CASSIRFQETQYF.

The sample holds a few counts of this clonotype. This sequence joins TRBV7-9 and TRBJ1-2; D might be TRBD1 (5 bases). The length of the CDR3 is 13 residues. Germline CDR1 and CDR2: SEHNR and FQNEAQ (reference sequence). The V end was cut by 5 bases, the J end by 7 bases, with 14 bases between. CDR3 DNA: TGTGCCAGCAGCGGATCCGGGACGGTTGGCTACACCTTC. As protein: CASSGSGTVGYTF. The whole variable domain, remainder taken from reference TRBV7-9 and TRBJ1-2, is DTGVSQNPRHKITKRGQNVTFRCDPISEHNRLYWYRQTLGQGPEFLTYFQNEAQLEKSRLLSDRFSAERPKGSFSTLEIQRTEQGDSAMYLCASSGSGTVGYTFGSGTRLTVV.

The chain carries TRBV20-1 and TRBJ1-1; 9 positions match TRBD1. CDR1 and CDR2 (germline): DFQATT, SNEGSKA (reference sequence). V was pared by 5 bases and J by 5 bases, with 9 bases of the junction left unmatched. This CDR3 comprises 14 residues. CDR3 region: CSASRQGVDTEAFF. The CDR3 bases are TGCAGTGCTTCTAGACAGGGGGTGGATACTGAAGCTTTCTTT.